This is a list of T cell receptor beta chains from one sample in a study of T cells in Graves' hyperthyroidism and ophthalmopathy. TCRdb analysed the multiplex PCR reads with MiXCR anew, one entry per CDR3 protein. The table lists roughly 500,000 distinct CDR3 sequences, about 46% of them singletons, with roughly 45% in the top ten. Sequenced input: peripheral blood or thyroid tissue (not recorded which). The receptors come from an adult woman with Graves' disease, either hyperthyroidism or ophthalmopathy (not recorded which). CDR3s include the opening cysteine and the closing phenylalanine or tryptophan. The order of the fields is CDR3 length, D gene, J gene, clone size, V gene, CDR3 DNA, CDR3 protein. A D gene is named only where the DNA matches it firmly. Size is stated for part of the rows, as once, few or many counts, or as a class when the clone is expanded.

length: 15; D: .; J: TRBJ1-6; size: .; V: TRBV7-2; DNA: TGTGCCAGCAGCACCCGGAAGACAATCAGCTCACCCCTCCACTTT; CDR3: CASSTRKTISSPLHF
length: 14; D: TRBD1; J: TRBJ1-2; size: .; V: TRBV2; DNA: TGTGCCAGCAGTTTGACCGGGACAGGGGTTAGGTACACCTTC; CDR3: CASSLTGTGVRYTF
length: 13; D: .; J: TRBJ2-5; size: few; V: TRBV6-5; DNA: TGTGCCAGCAGTTACGTGGCCCAAGAGACCCAGTACTTC; CDR3: CASSYVAQETQYF
length: 13; D: TRBD2; J: TRBJ2-2; size: .; V: TRBV12-3/TRBV12-4; DNA: TGTGCCAGCAGCCGGACTAGCCGAGGGGAGCTGTTTTTT; CDR3: CASSRTSRGELFF
length: 14; D: .; J: TRBJ2-7; size: many; V: TRBV4-3; DNA: TGCGCCAGCAGTCAAGGGCAGGGTTCGAGCGAGCAGTACTTC; CDR3: CASSQGQGSSEQYF
length: 17; D: .; J: TRBJ2-5; size: many; V: TRBV4-1; DNA: TGCGCCAGCAGCCCGTACGCAAAGGGAAGGGGACAAGAGACCCAGTACTTC; CDR3: CASSPYAKGRGQETQYF
length: 10; D: .; J: TRBJ2-7; size: .; V: TRBV29-1; DNA: TGCAGCGGCTCCCGCCACGAGCAGTACTTC; CDR3: CSGSRHEQYF
length: 13; D: .; J: TRBJ1-1; size: many; V: TRBV20-1; DNA: TGCAGTGCTAGAGATCCGGGAGGGACTGAAGCTTTCTTT; CDR3: CSARDPGGTEAFF
length: 12; D: .; J: TRBJ1-1; size: .; V: TRBV13; DNA: TGTGCCAGCAGCTTCCCTATGGGTAAAGCTTTCTTT; CDR3: CASSFPMGKAFF
length: 12; D: TRBD2; J: TRBJ2-7; size: many; V: TRBV29-1; DNA: TGCAGCGTTCTGACTAGCGGGAGGGGAGCGTACTTC; CDR3: CSVLTSGRGAYF
length: 14; D: .; J: TRBJ1-1; size: many; V: TRBV6-6; DNA: TGTGCCAGCAGTTACTCGGCAGGCCCCTATGAAGCTTTCTTT; CDR3: CASSYSAGPYEAFF
length: 12; D: .; J: TRBJ2-5; size: few; V: TRBV6-5; DNA: TGTGCCAGCAGGAAACAGGGAGAGACCCAGTACTTC; CDR3: CASRKQGETQYF
length: 14; D: .; J: TRBJ1-2; size: .; V: TRBV5-4; DNA: TGTGCCAGCAGCTCGCGGGGGGCGGACTATGGCTACACCTTC; CDR3: CASSSRGADYGYTF
length: 15; D: .; J: TRBJ1-5; size: many; V: TRBV7-2; DNA: TGTGCCAGCAGCTTAGGGTCAGTTACAGGTCAGCCCCAGCATTTT; CDR3: CASSLGSVTGQPQHF
length: 16; D: TRBD2; J: TRBJ2-6; size: .; V: TRBV7-2; DNA: TGTGCCAGCAGCCTATCGGGAGGGACTGGGGCCAACGTCCTGACTTTC; CDR3: CASSLSGGTGANVLTF
length: 11; D: .; J: TRBJ1-6; size: .; V: TRBV7-2; DNA: TGTGCCAGCAGCCAAGAAGGTCAGCTCCACTTT; CDR3: CASSQEGQLHF
length: 13; D: TRBD2; J: TRBJ2-2; size: .; V: TRBV7-6; DNA: TGTGCCAGCAGGACTAGCGTCGCCGGGGAGCTGTTTTTT; CDR3: CASRTSVAGELFF
length: 15; D: TRBD1; J: TRBJ1-5; size: .; V: TRBV19; DNA: TGTGCCAGTAGTAGTGGGACAGGACGTAATCAGCCCCAGCATTTT; CDR3: CASSSGTGRNQPQHF
length: 13; D: .; J: TRBJ1-1; size: few; V: TRBV29-1; DNA: TGCAGCGTCTGCAGGACGGTGAACACTGAAGCTTTCTTT; CDR3: CSVCRTVNTEAFF
length: 13; D: .; J: TRBJ1-1; size: .; V: TRBV30; DNA: TGTGCCTGTGACAGGAACATGAACACTGAAGCTTTCTTT; CDR3: CACDRNMNTEAFF
length: 15; D: .; J: TRBJ1-2; size: .; V: TRBV7-9; DNA: TGTGCCAGCAGCTCATGGGGGGACGGAGGATCTGGCTACACCTTC; CDR3: CASSSWGDGGSGYTF
length: 14; D: TRBD2; J: TRBJ2-3; size: .; V: TRBV20-1; DNA: TGCAGTGCTTTAGCGGGAGAGAGCACAGATACGCAGTATTTT; CDR3: CSALAGESTDTQYF